The 25 T cell receptor beta chains below come from one sample, sequenced in a study of blood T cell repertoires in COVID-19. TCRdb's copy holds only in-frame clones and misses some; the assay was immunoSEQ multiplex PCR. The data show tens of thousands of clones, roughly 80% seen once. Material for sequencing was peripheral blood. The receptors were sampled from a human donor in a cohort sampled during active COVID-19.

This clone has more than one count but fewer than ten. The rearrangement joins TRBV4-3 to TRBJ1-1; D is unclear. V lost 0 bases, J lost 8 bases, and 13 bases lay in between. The CDR3 extends over 14 amino acids. CDR1 and CDR2 from the germline V gene are LGHNA and YSLEER. This chain's CDR3 is CASSQDSLISEAFF. The CDR3 nucleotides are TGCGCCAGCAGCCAAGACAGTTTGATCTCCGAAGCTTTCTTT.

This sequence joins TRBV5-8 and TRBJ2-1; TRBD2 matches at 11 bases. There are 16 residues in the CDR3. CDR1 and CDR2 from the germline V gene are SGHTS and YDEGEE. Unmatched junction bases numbered 12, after V lost 5 bases and J lost 8 bases. The CDR3 region has the DNA TGTGCCAGCAGTCCTGTCGGTAGCGGGGGGGCGTATGAGCAGTTCTTC. As protein: CASSPVGSGGAYEQFF.

This clone was seen more than once but under ten times. The genes are TRBV6-5 and TRBJ1-1; perhaps TRBD1 as D (6 bases). Between the trimmed V and J ends, which lost 2 bases and 5 bases, there was a span of 12 bases. Per the germline V gene, CDR1 is MNHEY and CDR2 is SVGAGI. The length of the CDR3 is 14 residues. CDR3: CASSYQQQGTEAFF. The CDR3 DNA is TGTGCCAGCAGTTACCAACAACAGGGTACTGAAGCTTTCTTT.

The J gene is TRBJ1-5, the V gene TRBV6-5, with D unclear. The CDR3 is made up of 12 amino acids. Germline V gives CDR1 MNHEY, CDR2 SVGAGI. The CDR3 nucleotides are TGTGTCGTAAAAGAGGGCAATCAGCCCCAGCATTTT. Protein sequence: CVVKEGNQPQHF.

The chain employs TRBV19 and TRBJ2-5; possible D gene TRBD2, 6 bases. Germline V gene sequence: CDR1 LNHDA, CDR2 SQIVND (reference sequence). CDR3 length: 15 residues. The V end was cut by 1 base, the J end by 5 bases, with 14 bases between. CDR3 loop: CASSIGGGALETQYF. The CDR3 DNA reads as TGTGCCAGTAGTATAGGGGGCGGGGCCTTGGAGACCCAGTACTTC.

Of note for this clone: The sample contains more than one DNA sequence encoding this CDR3. This chain connects TRBV6-2 or TRBV6-3 to TRBJ1-1; 7 bases line up with TRBD1. Losses at the gene ends were 2 bases for V and 4 bases for J; bases not matched to a gene: 1. This CDR3 contains 13 residues. Germline CDR1 is MNHEY and CDR2 is SVGEGT. The CDR3 here is CASSYQGGTEAFF. The CDR3 bases are TGTGCCAGCAGTTACCAGGGGGGCACTGAAGCTTTCTTT.

This clone was detected a few times. This chain links TRBV10-1 with TRBJ2-1; 8 bases are shared with TRBD1. The CDR3 covers 13 residues. The V and J ends lost 6 bases and 8 bases, in that order; junction bases with no gene match: 6. The V gene's germline CDR1 is WNHNN and CDR2 SYGVQD (reference sequence). The CDR3 sequence: CASRAQGEDEQFF. Written as DNA, the CDR3 is TGCGCCAGCAGGGCACAGGGGGAGGATGAGCAGTTCTTC.

V is TRBV6-1 and J is TRBJ1-1, with a possible D match to TRBD1 (5 bases). Germline-derived CDR1 and CDR2 are MNHNS and SASEGT. The CDR3 covers 16 residues. Trimming stripped 4 bases from V and 7 bases from J, with 22 bases between. The CDR3 DNA reads TGTGCCAGCAGTGGGCCTCACCGGGGGGGTAGTTTTGAAGCTTTCTTT. Amino acid sequence: CASSGPHRGGSFEAFF.

The chain has TRBV15 and TRBJ2-3; D gene ambiguous. Germline values: CDR1 LNHNV, CDR2 YYDKDF (reference sequence). V was trimmed by 0 bases and J by 0 bases, leaving 16 bases between them. The CDR3 consists of 18 residues. The CDR3 is CATSRDTPLSTSTDTQYF. In DNA form, the CDR3 reads TGTGCCACCAGCAGAGATACGCCACTCTCGACTAGCACAGATACGCAGTATTTT.

This chain uses TRBV7-6 with TRBJ1-4, with 7 bases aligning to TRBD1. Germline values: CDR1 SGHVS, CDR2 FNYEAQ. V shed 0 bases and J 5 bases; nucleotides not matched to a gene: 15. The CDR3 totals 19 residues. CDR3 region: CASSLAPPGLTGDNEKLFF. CDR3 DNA sequence: TGTGCCAGCAGCTTAGCGCCACCGGGATTAACAGGGGACAATGAAAAACTGTTTTTT.

The chain joins TRBV24-1 to TRBJ1-1, with 7 bases aligning to TRBD1. There are 13 residues in the CDR3. Germline CDR1 and CDR2: KGHDR and SFDVKD. V trimming: 3 bases; J trimming: 4 bases; junction bases outside the gene matches: 1. The CDR3 DNA reads TGTGCCACCAGTGATACAGGGGCCACTGAAGCTTTCTTT. Its protein product is CATSDTGATEAFF.

V and J are TRBV5-8 and TRBJ1-1; 12 bases agree with TRBD1. The germline V gene encodes CDR1 SGHTS and CDR2 YDEGEE. With 3 bases clipped from V and 7 bases from J, the junction kept 10 bases outside the gene matches. The CDR3 is 16 residues long. The CDR3 reads CASSSGTGGPLFEAFF. The DNA of the CDR3 is TGTGCCAGCAGCTCCGGGACAGGGGGCCCTCTCTTTGAAGCTTTCTTT.

The J gene is TRBJ2-1, the V gene TRBV5-8, with D uncertain. CDR3 length: 11 amino acids. Germline loops: CDR1 SGHTS, CDR2 YDEGEE. V was shortened by 1 base and J by 9 bases, with 5 bases between the two germline ends. CDR3 sequence: CASSLRGEQFF. The CDR3 DNA reads as TGTGCCAGCAGCTTGCGAGGTGAGCAGTTCTTC.

J is TRBJ2-1 and V is TRBV15, with 15 bases matching TRBD2. The CDR3 spans 19 residues. V shed 4 bases, J shed 1 base, and the junction held 8 bases outside the gene matches. Germline CDR1 and CDR2: LNHNV and YYDKDF (reference sequence). CDR3 in amino acids: CATSTHPGTSGGSYNEQFF. Written as DNA, the CDR3 is TGTGCCACCAGCACCCACCCGGGGACTAGCGGGGGGTCCTACAATGAGCAGTTCTTC.

In nucleotides, the CDR3 is TGTGCCAGCAGCCAAGATATGTACTCTGGAAACACCATATATTTT. Protein sequence: CASSQDMYSGNTIYF. This chain links TRBV3-1 (or the pseudogene TRBV3-2) with TRBJ1-3; D is unclear. Germline CDR1 is LGHDT and CDR2 is YNNKEL (reference sequence). This CDR3 has 15 amino acids. The V and J ends lost 0 bases and 0 bases respectively, with 6 bases between them.

This chain uses TRBV7-2 with TRBJ1-2, with TRBD1 matching 11 bases. The CDR3 totals 15 residues. With V trimmed by 1 base and J by 8 bases, 6 bases remained unmatched. Germline CDR1 SGHTA, CDR2 FQGNSA. In nucleotides, the CDR3 is TGTGCCAGCAGCTTAGGGGGGACAGGGGGTATGGGCTACACCTTC. It translates to CASSLGGTGGMGYTF.

DNA of the CDR3: TGTGCCAGCTCGCCCACAGGGGACTTAGGGGAGACCCAGTACTTC. This sequence encodes CASSPTGDLGETQYF. The chain couples TRBV18 to TRBJ2-5; D is possibly TRBD1 (7 bases). From germline, CDR1 is KGHSH and CDR2 LQKENI. This CDR3 spans 15 amino acids. V shed 6 bases and J shed 5 bases, with 19 bases lying between them.

The V call is TRBV28, the J call TRBJ1-1; 7 positions match TRBD1. This CDR3 spans 15 amino acids. V was pared by 4 bases and J by 8 bases, with 13 bases of the junction left unmatched. Germline V lookup: CDR1 MDHEN, CDR2 SYDVKM. Here the CDR3 reads CASSSPGTEFIEAFF. In nucleotides, the CDR3 is TGTGCCAGCAGTTCCCCCGGGACAGAGTTTATAGAAGCTTTCTTT.

The chain carries TRBV2 and TRBJ1-6; the D gene is possibly TRBD1 (5 bases). Germline V gene sequence: CDR1 SNHLY, CDR2 FYNNEI. V lost 4 bases and J lost 10, with 11 bases in between. The CDR3 contains 13 residues. CDR3 coding DNA: TGTGCCAGCAGTGGGAAAGGGGTATCACCCCTCCACTTT. Its protein is CASSGKGVSPLHF.

V gene TRBV29-1 combines with J gene TRBJ2-3; D perhaps matches TRBD2 (6 bases). With 4 bases removed from V and 0 bases from J, the gap between germline ends came to 14 bases. The germline gives CDR1 SQVTM, CDR2 ANQGSEA. CDR3 length: 15 amino acids. The CDR3 region has the DNA TGCAGCGTTGGAGGCGGTAGCGGAAGCACAGATACGCAGTATTTT. It codes for CSVGGGSGSTDTQYF.

The chain has TRBV7-9 and TRBJ1-2, with TRBD1 matching over 8 bases. CDR3 size: 16 residues. The J segment lost 0 bases and the V segment lost 5 bases, leaving 8 bases of the junction unmatched. Germline CDR1 reads SEHNR; CDR2 reads FQNEAQ (reference sequence). The CDR3 DNA reads TGTGCCAGCAGCGCACTCACAGGGGGAGCTAACTATGGCTACACCTTC. It specifies CASSALTGGANYGYTF.

CDR3 residues: CASRLDRDGNTIYF. In DNA form, the CDR3 reads TGTGCCAGCAGACTCGACAGGGACGGAAACACCATATATTTT. J is TRBJ1-3 and V is TRBV7-9; 7 bases match TRBD1. V lost 6 bases and J lost 4; bases outside the gene matches: 6. Germline V gene lookup returns CDR1 SEHNR and CDR2 FQNEAQ (reference sequence). There are 14 residues in the CDR3.

This clone was found a few times. The rearrangement joins TRBV6-5 to TRBJ2-5, with 10 bases matching TRBD2. CDR3 size: 15 residues. V was clipped by 0 bases and J by 3 bases; unmatched bases: 1. CDR1 and CDR2 from the germline V gene are MNHEY and SVGAGI. The CDR3, as DNA: TGTGCCAGCAGTTACTCTAGCGGGGGGAAAGAGACCCAGTACTTC. Its translation: CASSYSSGGKETQYF.

The chain has TRBV30 and TRBJ1-6; D is perhaps TRBD1 (6 bases). The germline CDR1 and CDR2 sequences are GTSNPN and SVGIG (reference sequence). V dropped 7 bases and J dropped 7 bases, with 14 bases sitting between them. The CDR3 runs to 13 residues. CDR3 sequence (DNA): TGTGCCTACAGGGTTGTTGAGAATTCACCCCTCCACTTT. Protein product: CAYRVVENSPLHF.

This clone occurred a few times. The V gene is TRBV2, the J gene TRBJ2-5; 8 nucleotides agree with TRBD1. CDR3 size: 14 residues. After removal of 7 bases from V and 0 bases from J, the junction contained 4 bases not matched to a gene. Germline V CDR1 and CDR2: SNHLY, FYNNEI. CDR3 loop: CASIRDRHQETQYF. CDR3 bases: TGTGCCAGCATCCGGGACAGGCACCAAGAGACCCAGTACTTC. Combining the CDR3 with reference TRBV2 and TRBJ2-5 gives the whole variable domain EPEVTQTPSHQVTQMGQEVILRCVPISNHLYFYWYRQILGQKVEFLVSFYNNEISEKSEIFDDQFSVERPDGSNFTLKIRSTKLEDSAMYFCASIRDRHQETQYFGPGTRLLVL.